This T cell receptor (beta chain) is from a study of T cell responses to AZD1222 COVID-19 vaccine. The study, taken as a whole, reports: When two AZD1222 doses had been given, Spike-specific TCR breadth and depth rose. It was only after the peak T cell response that any repertoires were sampled. The donor group comprised mostly white British people and more females; the analysis possibly underestimated clonal diversity.

Sequenced by immunoSEQ multiplex PCR; TCRdb stores in-frame clones only, minus some. This table has roughly 93,000 clones, roughly 90% appearing once. Comments on this clone: Its target is unknown.

Losses at the gene ends were 5 bases for V and 10 bases for J; bases not matched to a gene: 6. CDR1 is SGHTA, CDR2 FQGTGA, per germline. This CDR3 contains 14 residues. The TCR originated in an adult who received the AZD1222 COVID-19 vaccine. Specimen: peripheral blood, collected 28 days after the second AZD1222 dose. The chain employs TRBV7-3 and TRBJ1-6, with TRBD1 identical over 9 bases. In DNA form, the CDR3 reads TGTGCCAGCAGCCCCGGGACAGGGCCCTCACCCCTCCACTTT. Protein: CASSPGTGPSPLHF.